This is a list of T cell receptor beta chains from one sample in a study of T-cell reconstitution after alpha-beta-depleted transplantation in children. MiXCR, applied by TCRdb to the PCR reads, yields one record per CDR3 protein. The sample yields fewer than 550,000 distinct CDR3 sequences, 9.5% to 13% seen once. This sample comprised PBMCs from the stem cell graft donor, obtained from the stem cell graft. The receptors shown here come from a human donor who donated a stem cell graft to a child with acute myeloid leukemia. Both conserved end residues are trimmed from each CDR3. The order of the fields is V gene, J gene, CDR3 protein.

TRBV5-5	TRBJ2-2	ASSLVAGVGELF
TRBV6-1	TRBJ2-3	ASSDRGWSTDTQY
TRBV27	TRBJ2-1	ASTSGGGYNEQF
TRBV27	TRBJ2-2	ASRESGVAGELF
TRBV6-5	TRBJ2-5	ASSSRGGFGETQY
TRBV6-1	TRBJ2-4	ASSERGELAKNIQY
TRBV11-2	TRBJ1-2	ASGPGQGTTNYGYT
TRBV24-1	TRBJ2-1	ATSDSDIKKQF
TRBV20-1	TRBJ2-1	SARAPGHPYNEQF
TRBV20-1	TRBJ2-1	SARDINEQF
TRBV15	TRBJ2-1	ATSILAGYEQF
TRBV6-1	TRBJ2-3	ASREDRALTDTQY
TRBV29-1	TRBJ2-5	SVDDLAGGQETQY
TRBV4-3	TRBJ2-7	ASSQSTVSNLIPYEQY
TRBV7-8	TRBJ2-2	ASSLEASGPYTGELF
TRBV6-5	TRBJ2-1	ASSYSSPGPGTF
TRBV5-1	TRBJ2-3	ASSLGLASGADTQY
TRBV4-2	TRBJ2-2	ASSLEGQTLNTGELF
TRBV6-5	TRBJ2-2	ASSYSPYTGELF
TRBV28	TRBJ2-3	ASKEPSTDTQY
TRBV5-1	TRBJ2-3	ASSRDRTDTQY
TRBV9	TRBJ1-4	ASSSSIQVGSTNEKLF
TRBV25-1	TRBJ2-5	ASSTGKETQY
TRBV2	TRBJ2-7	ASKERETTYEQY
TRBV5-1	TRBJ1-1	ASSTANMNTEAF
TRBV27	TRBJ2-3	ASSLSGGLAGTDTQY
TRBV12-3/TRBV12-4	TRBJ2-2	ASSKGLPTGELF
TRBV6-2/TRBV6-3	TRBJ2-5	ASSYLSYQETQY
TRBV3-1	TRBJ2-1	ASCNSASSYNEQF
TRBV29-1	TRBJ1-1	MVVSGGQNTEAF
TRBV27	TRBJ2-7	ASSLSVAAYYEQY
TRBV7-3	TRBJ2-3	ASSFGPLGPDSSQY
TRBV6-1	TRBJ1-5	ASSVTYSNQPQH
TRBV30	TRBJ2-3	AWRRDKNLADTQY
TRBV25-1	TRBJ1-2	ASTDIDYGYT
TRBV6-5	TRBJ2-1	ASSYSTENNEQF